Below are 7 T cell receptor beta chains sequenced from a single sample in a study of T cell repertoires in cytomegalovirus infection. One entry per CDR3 protein, called by TCRdb with MiXCR from the reads. This table has some 200,000 distinct CDR3 sequences, 15% to 20% appearing once. The sample comprised PBMCs. The receptors were sampled from a human donor in good health (CMV status not recorded). Some clones in this sample may be carry-over from other donors' samples.

This chain uses TRBV25-1 with TRBJ2-5, with D unclear. With 4 bases removed from V and 7 bases from J, the gap between germline ends came to 10 bases. The CDR3 runs to 12 residues. The germline V gene encodes CDR1 MGHDK and CDR2 SYGVNS. The CDR3 reads CASSVSSRTQYF. The CDR3, as DNA: TGTGCCAGCAGTGTGTCCAGTAGGACCCAGTACTTC. Full variable domain (rest looked up from reference TRBV25-1 and TRBJ2-5): EADIYQTPRYLVIGTGKKITLECSQTMGHDKMYWYQQDPGMELHLIHYSYGVNSTEKGDLSSESTVSRIRTEHFPLTLESARPSHTSQYLCASSVSSRTQYFGPGTRLLVL.

There are a few counts of this clonotype. The chain joins TRBV7-3 to TRBJ1-1; D may be TRBD1 (6 bases). Germline assignment: CDR1 SGHTA and CDR2 FQGTGA. This CDR3 has 12 amino acids. V was cut by 5 bases and J by 7 bases, with 11 bases left in between. The CDR3 loop reads CASSQGQLEAFF. The CDR3 region has the DNA TGTGCCAGCAGCCAGGGGCAGCTTGAAGCTTTCTTT.

Note on this clonotype: Being one base from a much bigger clone, this may be a read error. The V call is TRBV7-6, the J call TRBJ2-5; 9 positions match TRBD2. The length of the CDR3 is 15 residues. Germline loops: CDR1 SGHVS, CDR2 FNYEAQ. DNA of the CDR3: TGTGACAGCAGCTTCGGTAGCGGGAGACGGGAGACCCAGTACTTC. Its protein product is CDSSFGSGRRETQYF.

The chain has TRBV5-1 and TRBJ1-5; D is perhaps TRBD1 (5 bases). V was pared by 4 bases and J by 0 bases, with 23 bases between. CDR1 is SGHRS and CDR2 is YFSETQ in the germline V gene. The CDR3 contains 19 residues. The chain's CDR3 is CASSPGTGDVASSNQPQHF. DNA of the CDR3: TGCGCCAGCAGCCCCGGGACCGGGGACGTGGCGAGTAGCAATCAGCCCCAGCATTTT. Full variable domain (remainder filled in from reference TRBV5-1 and TRBJ1-5): KAGVTQTPRYLIKTRGQQVTLSCSPISGHRSVSWYQQTPGQGLQFLFEYFSETQRNKGNFPGRFSGRQFSNSRSEMNVSTLELGDSALYLCASSPGTGDVASSNQPQHFGDGTRLSIL.

The J gene is TRBJ1-2, the V gene TRBV5-1; no definite D call. The V end lost 4 bases, the J end lost 4 bases, and 14 bases lay between the germline ends. Germline V CDR1 and CDR2: SGHRS, YFSETQ. The length of the CDR3 is 14 residues. For the CDR3, the DNA is TGCGCCAGCAGCCCGGACGGACTGTCCTATGGCTACACCTTC. This codes for CASSPDGLSYGYTF.

This clonotype was seen only a few times. The V and J genes are TRBV28 and TRBJ2-1, with 15 bases lining up with TRBD2. The ends lost 4 bases at V and 1 base at J; junction bases unmatched: 14. CDR1 and CDR2 from the germline V gene are MDHEN and SYDVKM. The CDR3 is 21 amino acids. The CDR3 DNA is TGTGCCAGCAGTTCTCGCGGACTAGCGGGAGGGCCTGATACATCCTACAATGAGCAGTTCTTC. Protein product: CASSSRGLAGGPDTSYNEQFF.

The rearrangement links TRBV10-2 to TRBJ2-4, with D perhaps matching TRBD2 (6 bases). The CDR3 length is 12 residues. The germline V and J ends were trimmed by 6 bases and 9 bases, with 12 bases remaining between them. CDR1 is WSHSY, CDR2 SAAADI, per germline. Written as DNA, the CDR3 is TGCGCCAGCAGCTCTGGGCGGGGCATTCAGTACTTC. Translating gives CASSSGRGIQYF.